A single TCR beta chain is shown here with its context. Repertoires were generated with immunoSEQ multiplex PCR, while TCRdb's copy carries only in-frame clones and drops some. Among just under 75,000 clones listed, more than 85% were seen once. This CDR3 is 15 amino acids long. Trimming removed 4 bases from V and 0 bases from J, with 10 bases in between. Germline V gene sequence: CDR1 SGDLS, CDR2 YYNGEE. These data come from a study of control samples from healthy donors and cancer patients. The J gene is TRBJ1-4, the V gene TRBV9; D is unclear. Sequencing used blood. The source of this sequence is a woman aged 45-65 years in good health. The CDR3 DNA is TGTGCCAGCAGCCCCAGGACTACAACTAATGAAAAACTGTTTTTT. Translation: CASSPRTTTNEKLFF.